The source of this T cell receptor (beta chain) is a study of T-cell memory formation after mild COVID-19. Study-level findings and limits: Those CD4+ clones that contracted were mainly in CM and EM (CD8+ ones in EMRA).

This clonotype has at least ten counts. Its target is unknown. From the 5' RACE reads, TCRdb called clonotypes with MiXCR, one entry per CDR3 protein. The data hold 50,000 to 70,000 distinct CDR3 sequences, with approximately 12% observed a single time. The germline V and J ends were trimmed by 8 bases and 0 bases, with 10 bases remaining between them. The CDR3 contains 14 residues. Germline V CDR1 and CDR2: SEHNR, FQNEAQ (reference sequence). Sequenced material: PBMCs or a T cell subset sorted from them (not recorded which). This chain uses TRBV7-9 with TRBJ2-2, with D hard to call. The source is a man aged 18 to 30 who had mild COVID-19 (a few samples of this study predate the infection). Cell type and time point are not known. The CDR3 DNA is TGTGCCAGCGCAGGCCTAGCGAACACCGGGGAGCTGTTTTTT. Protein: CASAGLANTGELFF.